This T cell receptor (beta chain) was sequenced for a study of blood T cell repertoires in COVID-19 (dated by TCRdb to between 2020 and 2021). In terms of the full investigation: Collaborator samples came from the United States, Italy and Spain and covered acute and convalescent phases of COVID-19. The material from the prospective study consisted of cDNA or gDNA derived from T cells, B-cell-depleted T cells, or PBMCs. Where available, HLA class I and class II types were obtained from metadata supplied by the sample provider rather than from assay-based typing. A freely available public database, intended as a resource for researchers studying the immune response to SARS-CoV-2, is where the repertoires were released. The samples were drawn from two sources: the first 160 participants of the ongoing ImmuneRACE study, and about 1,300 subjects contributed by 6 global collaborators. Sample metadata almost always included a de-identified subject ID, COVID-19 status, age in years and sex. The dataset comprised deeply sampled blood TCRbeta repertoires from subjects exposed to, actively infected with, or recovered from COVID-19. Overall results and qualifications from the work: The amount of clinical and demographic metadata varied by source and participant and was provided uncurated.

TCRbeta CDR3 regions were amplified from genomic DNA using the immunoSEQ Assay, a bias-controlled multiplex PCR. The authors' pipeline ran thus. Nucleated cell counts per sample were estimated from amplification of reference gene primers within the assay. Sequence reads were collapsed and filtered to measure the absolute abundance of every unique TCRbeta CDR3 rearrangement. For each sample, productive Simpson clonality was calculated as the square root of Simpson's diversity index over productive rearrangements. TCRdb stores this immuneACCESS table with in-frame sequences only. Part of the clones is absent; in the studies checked, under half of the shortfall reflects unresolved V genes, and no reason is known for the rest. The DNA gave D and trimming, while V, J and clone size come from that table. The sample has roughly 160,000 clones on record, 74% of them singletons. 3% of the sample is taken by the ten largest.

Collaborating institutions collected whole blood in K2EDTA tubes following their own protocols. For TCRbeta analysis, collaborator samples were shipped as frozen whole blood, as isolated PBMCs, or as DNA extracted from either sample type. Cut back by 0 bases and 4 bases, the V and J ends lie 12 bases apart. The CDR3 goes from the cysteine to the phenylalanine over 15 residues. Only the CDR3 DNA is retained, 45 bases long and in frame from the first base. CDR1 MNHEY and CDR2 SVGAGI were looked up in the germline V gene. About this clone: The clone's antigen remains unknown. Base qualities are missing; no much larger clone stands one base away.

This sequence uses TRBV6-5 and TRBJ1-2, with no confidently assigned D gene. The sample was peripheral blood. This sequence was found in a woman of 80 years or more with acute or convalescent COVID-19. This receptor has the CDR3 CASSYSKEVSYGYTF. The DNA is TGTGCCAGCAGTTACTCGAAGGAGGTATCCTATGGCTACACCTTC.